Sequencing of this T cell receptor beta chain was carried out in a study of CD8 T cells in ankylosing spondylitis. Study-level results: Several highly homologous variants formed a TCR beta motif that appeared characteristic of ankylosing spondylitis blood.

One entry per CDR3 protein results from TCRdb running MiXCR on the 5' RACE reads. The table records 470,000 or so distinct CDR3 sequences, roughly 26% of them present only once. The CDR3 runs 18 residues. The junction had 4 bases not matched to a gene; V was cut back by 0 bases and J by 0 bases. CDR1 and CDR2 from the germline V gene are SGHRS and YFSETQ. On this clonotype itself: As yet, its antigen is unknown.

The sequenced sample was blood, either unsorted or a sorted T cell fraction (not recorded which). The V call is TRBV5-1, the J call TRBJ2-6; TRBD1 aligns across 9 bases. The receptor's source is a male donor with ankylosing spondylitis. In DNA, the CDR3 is TGCGCCAGCAGCTTGGGGGACAGGGAACTCTCTGGGGCCAACGTCCTGACTTTC. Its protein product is CASSLGDRELSGANVLTF.